Listed below are T cell receptor beta chains from one sample, sequenced in a study of cytotoxic CD8 clonotypes in ibrutinib-treated CLL. Here immunoSEQ multiplex PCR was the method, and the copy in TCRdb shows in-frame clones only, minus some. The table includes about 140,000 clones, 80% detected once. The source material was PBMCs, sampled after 36 months of ibrutinib treatment. All receptors come from a human donor with chronic lymphocytic leukemia. CDR3s include the opening cysteine and the closing phenylalanine or tryptophan. A D gene is named only where the DNA matches it firmly. Clone size, where shown, is once, few, many, or a class for clones that have expanded.

v_gene: TRBV29-1; j_gene: TRBJ2-2; abundance: -; len: 13; d_gene: -; CDR3nt: TGCAGCGTTGTACAGGAGAACACCGGGGAGCTGTTTTTT; CDR3aa: CSVVQENTGELFF
v_gene: TRBV5-1; j_gene: TRBJ2-5; abundance: -; len: 14; d_gene: -; CDR3nt: TGCGCCAGCAGCTTGGGGCGACTACAAGAGACCCAGTACTTC; CDR3aa: CASSLGRLQETQYF
v_gene: TRBV6-5; j_gene: TRBJ2-3; abundance: -; len: 15; d_gene: -; CDR3nt: TGTGCCAGCAGTTACTTAGGGACCCAGGTAGATACGCAGTATTTT; CDR3aa: CASSYLGTQVDTQYF
v_gene: TRBV9; j_gene: TRBJ2-4; abundance: -; len: 19; d_gene: -; CDR3nt: TGTGCCAGCAGCGTAGAGGGCAGTCCCCGGGGGAGGGCCAAAAACATTCAGTACTTC; CDR3aa: CASSVEGSPRGRAKNIQYF
v_gene: TRBV6-6; j_gene: TRBJ2-1; abundance: once; len: 16; d_gene: TRBD2; CDR3nt: TGTGCCAGCAGTTACAGAGGCGGGGGGTACTTTGATGAGCAGTTCTTC; CDR3aa: CASSYRGGGYFDEQFF
v_gene: TRBV6-5; j_gene: TRBJ2-7; abundance: -; len: 14; d_gene: TRBD1; CDR3nt: TGTGCCAGCAGCTATAGCGCGGGACAGGCTGAGCAGTACTTC; CDR3aa: CASSYSAGQAEQYF
v_gene: TRBV5-1; j_gene: TRBJ1-5; abundance: once; len: 15; d_gene: -; CDR3nt: TGCGCCAGCAGCTTGGGTGTACAGGGAAATCAGCCCCAGCATTTT; CDR3aa: CASSLGVQGNQPQHF
v_gene: TRBV5-1; j_gene: TRBJ1-5; abundance: -; len: 13; d_gene: -; CDR3nt: TGCGCCAGCAGCGGTGGGTCCGGCCAGCCCCAGCATTTT; CDR3aa: CASSGGSGQPQHF
v_gene: TRBV4-1; j_gene: TRBJ1-5; abundance: -; len: 17; d_gene: -; CDR3nt: TGCGCCAGCAGCCCCAGAACTTGGGACGTTGGCAATCAGCCCCAGCATTTT; CDR3aa: CASSPRTWDVGNQPQHF
v_gene: TRBV30; j_gene: TRBJ1-2; abundance: -; len: 16; d_gene: -; CDR3nt: TGTGCCTGGAATTCAAGGGCTGCAGACCTAAGCTATGGCTACACCTTC; CDR3aa: CAWNSRAADLSYGYTF
v_gene: TRBV30; j_gene: TRBJ2-7; abundance: -; len: 12; d_gene: -; CDR3nt: TGTGCCTGGAGTGCCATACCCGGCGGGCAGTACTTC; CDR3aa: CAWSAIPGGQYF
v_gene: TRBV30; j_gene: TRBJ1-6; abundance: few; len: 12; d_gene: -; CDR3nt: TGTGCCTGGGGGACCAGGGCTTCACCCCTCCACTTT; CDR3aa: CAWGTRASPLHF
v_gene: TRBV27; j_gene: TRBJ2-2; abundance: -; len: 16; d_gene: -; CDR3nt: TGTGCCAGCACTAAGCGTGGGAGGCAACCCACCGGGGAGCTGTTTTTT; CDR3aa: CASTKRGRQPTGELFF
v_gene: TRBV6-1; j_gene: TRBJ2-5; abundance: -; len: 14; d_gene: -; CDR3nt: TGTGCCAGCATTCCCCTAGCCAACCAAGAGACCCAGTACTTC; CDR3aa: CASIPLANQETQYF
v_gene: TRBV2; j_gene: TRBJ2-3; abundance: -; len: 20; d_gene: TRBD2; CDR3nt: TGTGCCAGCAGTGGGACGTACGGGACTAGCGGGAGCGCGAGCGCAGATACGCAGTATTTT; CDR3aa: CASSGTYGTSGSASADTQYF
v_gene: TRBV7-2; j_gene: TRBJ1-2; abundance: -; len: 14; d_gene: -; CDR3nt: TGTGCCAGCAGCTTAAGTGCCGGATCCTATGGCTACACCTTC; CDR3aa: CASSLSAGSYGYTF
v_gene: TRBV5-6; j_gene: TRBJ1-5; abundance: -; len: 15; d_gene: -; CDR3nt: TGTGCCAGCAGCTTTAACAGGAGGGACAATCAGCCCCAGCATTTT; CDR3aa: CASSFNRRDNQPQHF
v_gene: TRBV9; j_gene: TRBJ2-5; abundance: few; len: 19; d_gene: TRBD1; CDR3nt: TGTGCCAGCAGCGCGTATGGATCAGGGACAGGGGCCTTCGGTTGGACCCAGTACTTC; CDR3aa: CASSAYGSGTGAFGWTQYF
v_gene: TRBV5-1; j_gene: TRBJ1-2; abundance: -; len: 13; d_gene: -; CDR3nt: TGCGCCAGCAGTTCCTCATCTAACTATGGCTACACCTTC; CDR3aa: CASSSSSNYGYTF
v_gene: TRBV19; j_gene: TRBJ2-7; abundance: -; len: 14; d_gene: -; CDR3nt: TGTGCCAGTAGAATGGACAGCAACTCCTACGAGCAGTACTTC; CDR3aa: CASRMDSNSYEQYF
v_gene: TRBV11-2; j_gene: TRBJ2-1; abundance: -; len: 17; d_gene: TRBD2; CDR3nt: TGTGCCAGCAGCCCGCGTTATACCGGGACTAGTAGAAATGAGCAGTTCTTC; CDR3aa: CASSPRYTGTSRNEQFF
v_gene: TRBV4-2; j_gene: TRBJ2-3; abundance: -; len: 16; d_gene: TRBD2; CDR3nt: TGTGCCAGCAGCCAAGAACTAGCGGGTGGCACAGATACGCAGTATTTT; CDR3aa: CASSQELAGGTDTQYF
v_gene: TRBV6-1; j_gene: TRBJ2-7; abundance: -; len: 12; d_gene: -; CDR3nt: TGTGCCAGCCAGAGAGGCTTGGACGAGCAGTACTTC; CDR3aa: CASQRGLDEQYF
v_gene: TRBV29-1; j_gene: TRBJ1-1; abundance: few; len: 13; d_gene: TRBD1; CDR3nt: TGCAGCGTCGCGACAGGGCGGAACACTGAAGCTTTCTTT; CDR3aa: CSVATGRNTEAFF
v_gene: TRBV7-2; j_gene: TRBJ1-5; abundance: -; len: 15; d_gene: TRBD1; CDR3nt: TGTGCCAGCAGCTTAGCAGGGGGCGAATGGCAGCCCCAGCATTTT; CDR3aa: CASSLAGGEWQPQHF
v_gene: TRBV1; j_gene: TRBJ2-6; abundance: -; len: 18; d_gene: -; CDR3nt: TGCACCAGCAGGCTTTTGTGTTTGTGCACAAGTCGGGCCAACGTCCTGACTTTC; CDR3aa: CTSRLLCLCTSRANVLTF
v_gene: TRBV7-8; j_gene: TRBJ2-1; abundance: -; len: 15; d_gene: TRBD2; CDR3nt: TGTGCCAGCAGCCTAGCGGGAGGGCCTAGAGATGAGCAGTTCTTC; CDR3aa: CASSLAGGPRDEQFF
v_gene: TRBV30; j_gene: TRBJ1-4; abundance: -; len: 18; d_gene: TRBD1; CDR3nt: TGTGCCTGGGAAAGGGACAGGGATTATTACGGAACTAATGAAAAACTGTTTTTT; CDR3aa: CAWERDRDYYGTNEKLFF
v_gene: TRBV11-2; j_gene: TRBJ2-6; abundance: -; len: 13; d_gene: -; CDR3nt: TGTGCCAACACCTATCCTGGGGCCAACGTCCTGACTTTC; CDR3aa: CANTYPGANVLTF
v_gene: TRBV18; j_gene: TRBJ1-3; abundance: -; len: 17; d_gene: TRBD1; CDR3nt: TGTGCCAGCTCACCACTCGGACAGGGGGCCTCTGGAAACACCATATATTTT; CDR3aa: CASSPLGQGASGNTIYF
v_gene: TRBV5-1; j_gene: TRBJ2-3; abundance: -; len: 13; d_gene: -; CDR3nt: TGCGCCAGCATGAATATCGGGGCAGATACGCAGTATTTT; CDR3aa: CASMNIGADTQYF
v_gene: TRBV4-1; j_gene: TRBJ2-5; abundance: -; len: 14; d_gene: TRBD2; CDR3nt: TGCGCCAGCAGCTCTTGGACTAGCGGGGAGACCCAGTACTTC; CDR3aa: CASSSWTSGETQYF
v_gene: TRBV10-1; j_gene: TRBJ1-5; abundance: -; len: 13; d_gene: -; CDR3nt: TGCGCCAGCAGTGAGTCCTGGGGACGGCCCCAGCATTTT; CDR3aa: CASSESWGRPQHF
v_gene: TRBV10-1; j_gene: TRBJ1-5; abundance: -; len: 14; d_gene: -; CDR3nt: TGCGCCAGCAGTGGGGGACCGGGCAATCAGCCCCAGCATTTT; CDR3aa: CASSGGPGNQPQHF
v_gene: TRBV6-5; j_gene: TRBJ1-4; abundance: -; len: 15; d_gene: TRBD1; CDR3nt: TGTGCCAGCAGTTACTTGCGGGACAGACCTGAAAAACTGTTTTTT; CDR3aa: CASSYLRDRPEKLFF
v_gene: TRBV5-6; j_gene: TRBJ2-7; abundance: -; len: 13; d_gene: -; CDR3nt: TGTGCCAGCAGCTTTGTCCGGACCTACGAGCAGTACTTC; CDR3aa: CASSFVRTYEQYF
v_gene: TRBV19; j_gene: TRBJ1-1; abundance: few; len: 12; d_gene: TRBD1; CDR3nt: TGTGCCAGTAGTGGATGGACAGGGGGAGCTTTCTTT; CDR3aa: CASSGWTGGAFF
v_gene: TRBV6-5; j_gene: TRBJ1-3; abundance: -; len: 13; d_gene: -; CDR3nt: TGTGCCAGCCGGACCTCATCCGGAAACACCATATATTTT; CDR3aa: CASRTSSGNTIYF
v_gene: TRBV10-1; j_gene: TRBJ2-5; abundance: -; len: 14; d_gene: TRBD1; CDR3nt: TGCGCCAGCATAAGGGGGCGAGCCAAAGAGACCCAGTACTTC; CDR3aa: CASIRGRAKETQYF
v_gene: TRBV19; j_gene: TRBJ2-7; abundance: -; len: 14; d_gene: -; CDR3nt: TGTGCCAGTAGTCTGACCGGCGGCTCCTACGAGCAGTACTTC; CDR3aa: CASSLTGGSYEQYF